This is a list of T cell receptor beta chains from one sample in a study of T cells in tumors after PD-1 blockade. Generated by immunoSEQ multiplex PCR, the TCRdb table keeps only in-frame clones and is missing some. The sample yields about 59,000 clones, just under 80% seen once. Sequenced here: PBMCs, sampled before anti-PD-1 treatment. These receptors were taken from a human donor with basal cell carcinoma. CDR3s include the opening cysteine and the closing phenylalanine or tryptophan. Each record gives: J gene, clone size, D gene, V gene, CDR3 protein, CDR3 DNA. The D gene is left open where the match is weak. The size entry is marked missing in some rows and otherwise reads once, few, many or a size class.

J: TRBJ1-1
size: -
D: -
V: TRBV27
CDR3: CASLLEQGRTEAFF
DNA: TGTGCCAGCTTGCTTGAACAGGGTAGGACTGAAGCTTTCTTT

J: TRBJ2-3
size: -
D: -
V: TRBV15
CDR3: CATSRDLSGSTDTQYF
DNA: TGTGCCACCAGCAGAGATCTCAGCGGAAGCACAGATACGCAGTATTTT

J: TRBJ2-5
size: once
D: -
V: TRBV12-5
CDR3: CASGFIGQGETQYF
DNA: TGTGCTAGTGGTTTCATCGGGCAGGGAGAGACCCAGTACTTC

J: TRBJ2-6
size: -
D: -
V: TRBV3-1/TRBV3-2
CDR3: CASSHSGISGANVLTF
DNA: TGTGCCAGCAGCCACTCGGGAATTTCTGGGGCCAACGTCCTGACTTTC

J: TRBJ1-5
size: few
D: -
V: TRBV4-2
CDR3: CASSQDEGDEIQPQHF
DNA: TGTGCCAGCAGCCAAGATGAAGGGGATGAGATTCAGCCCCAGCATTTT

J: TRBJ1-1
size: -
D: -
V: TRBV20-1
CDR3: CSAREIPSAFF
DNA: TGCAGTGCTAGAGAAATCCCTTCAGCTTTCTTT

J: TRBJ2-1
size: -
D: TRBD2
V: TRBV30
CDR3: CAWSVFSSGGAFNEQFF
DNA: TGTGCCTGGAGTGTATTTTCTAGCGGGGGGGCGTTCAATGAGCAGTTCTTC

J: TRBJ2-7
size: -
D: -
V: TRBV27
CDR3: CASSTPGGHYEQYF
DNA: TGTGCCAGCAGTACCCCCGGGGGACACTACGAGCAGTACTTC

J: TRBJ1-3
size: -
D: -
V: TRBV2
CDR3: CASTPQSTSGNTIYF
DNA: TGTGCCAGCACCCCGCAGAGTACCTCTGGAAACACCATATATTTT

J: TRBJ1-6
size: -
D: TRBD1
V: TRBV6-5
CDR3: CASRRDSYSPLHF
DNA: TGTGCCAGCAGGCGGGACAGTTATTCACCCCTCCACTTT

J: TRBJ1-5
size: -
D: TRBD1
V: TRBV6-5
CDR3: CASSSGQGVSHQPQHF
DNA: TGTGCCAGCAGTTCGGGACAGGGAGTTAGCCATCAGCCCCAGCATTTT

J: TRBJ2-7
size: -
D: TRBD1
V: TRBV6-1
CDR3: CASSQADRGPYEQYF
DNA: TGTGCCAGCAGTCAAGCGGACAGGGGACCCTACGAGCAGTACTTC

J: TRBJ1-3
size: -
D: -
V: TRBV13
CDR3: CASSLEPTRAHAF
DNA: TGTGCCAGCAGCTTAGAGCCAACCCGCGCCCATGCCTTT

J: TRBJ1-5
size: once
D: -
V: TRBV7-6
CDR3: CASSPAGVVQPQHF
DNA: TGTGCCAGCAGCCCAGCGGGGGTCGTTCAGCCCCAGCATTTT

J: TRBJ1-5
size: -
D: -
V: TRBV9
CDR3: CASSADPNSNQPQHF
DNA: TGTGCCAGCAGCGCAGACCCGAATAGCAATCAGCCCCAGCATTTT

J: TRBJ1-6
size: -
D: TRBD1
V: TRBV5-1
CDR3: CASSPGTGGDSPLHF
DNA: TGCGCCAGCAGCCCGGGGACAGGGGGAGATTCACCCCTCCACTTT

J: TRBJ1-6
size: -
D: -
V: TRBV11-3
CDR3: CASSLDPSRTPLHF
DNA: TGTGCCAGCAGCTTAGACCCATCAAGGACACCCCTCCACTTT

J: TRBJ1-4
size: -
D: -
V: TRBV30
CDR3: CAWSFGGNEKLFF
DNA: TGTGCCTGGAGTTTCGGGGGTAATGAAAAACTGTTTTTT

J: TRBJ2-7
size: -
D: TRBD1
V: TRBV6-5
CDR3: CASRSGTGIPYEQYF
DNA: TGTGCCAGCAGGTCCGGGACAGGGATCCCCTACGAGCAGTACTTC

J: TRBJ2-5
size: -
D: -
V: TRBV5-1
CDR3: CASRRQLQETQYF
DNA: TGCGCCAGCAGACGACAGTTACAAGAGACCCAGTACTTC

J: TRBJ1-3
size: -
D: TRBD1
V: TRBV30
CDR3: CAWNPGQSGNTIYF
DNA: TGTGCCTGGAACCCGGGACAGTCTGGAAACACCATATATTTT

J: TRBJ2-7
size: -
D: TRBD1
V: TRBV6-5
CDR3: CASSWDRTYEQYF
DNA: TGTGCCAGCAGTTGGGACAGGACCTACGAGCAGTACTTC

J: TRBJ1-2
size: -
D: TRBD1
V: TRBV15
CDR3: CATSSGRGHRGGYTF
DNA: TGTGCCACCAGCAGCGGCAGGGGGCATCGGGGTGGCTACACCTTC

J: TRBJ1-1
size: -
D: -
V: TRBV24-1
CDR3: CATSDPGQTAEAFF
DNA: TGTGCCACCAGTGACCCTGGACAGACTGCTGAAGCTTTCTTT

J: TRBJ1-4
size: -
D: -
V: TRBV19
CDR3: CASSIMRAPNEKLFF
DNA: TGTGCCAGTAGTATAATGAGGGCACCTAATGAAAAACTGTTTTTT

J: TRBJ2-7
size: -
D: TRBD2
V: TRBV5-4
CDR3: CASSLDPSGGNEQYF
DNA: TGTGCCAGCAGCTTGGACCCTAGCGGGGGCAACGAGCAGTACTTC

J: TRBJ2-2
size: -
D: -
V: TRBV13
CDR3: CASSPVTGNTGELFF
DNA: TGTGCCAGCAGCCCTGTGACAGGGAACACCGGGGAGCTGTTTTTT

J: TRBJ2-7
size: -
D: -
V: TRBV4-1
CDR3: CASSQDRRGYEQYF
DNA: TGCGCCAGCAGCCAAGATAGGCGGGGCTACGAGCAGTACTTC

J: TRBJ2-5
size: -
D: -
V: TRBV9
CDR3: CASSVGSGGHTIQETQYF
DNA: TGTGCCAGCAGCGTAGGCTCGGGGGGCCATACAATACAAGAGACCCAGTACTTC

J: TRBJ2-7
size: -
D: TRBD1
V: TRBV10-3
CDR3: CAIRDRGYEQYF
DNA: TGTGCCATCAGAGACAGGGGATACGAGCAGTACTTC

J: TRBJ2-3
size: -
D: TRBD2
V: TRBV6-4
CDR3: CASSERSSGGADTQYF
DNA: TGTGCCAGCAGTGAACGGTCTAGCGGGGGGGCAGATACGCAGTATTTT

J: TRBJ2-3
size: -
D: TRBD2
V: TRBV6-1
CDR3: CASSEVSAGARTDTQYF
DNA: TGTGCCAGCAGTGAAGTGAGCGCGGGAGCTCGCACAGATACGCAGTATTTT

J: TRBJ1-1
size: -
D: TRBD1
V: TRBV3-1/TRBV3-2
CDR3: CASSPGTVNTEAFF
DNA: TGTGCCAGCAGCCCCGGGACAGTGAACACTGAAGCTTTCTTT

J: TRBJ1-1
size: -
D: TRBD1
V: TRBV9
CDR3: CASSVTGGTEAFF
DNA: TGTGCCAGCAGCGTTACAGGGGGCACTGAAGCTTTCTTT

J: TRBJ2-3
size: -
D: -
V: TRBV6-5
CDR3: CASSYYGRTDTQYF
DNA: TGTGCCAGCAGTTACTACGGCAGGACAGATACGCAGTATTTT

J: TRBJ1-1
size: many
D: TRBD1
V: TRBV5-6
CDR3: CASSRDRETTEAFF
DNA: TGTGCCAGCAGCAGGGACAGGGAGACCACTGAAGCTTTCTTT

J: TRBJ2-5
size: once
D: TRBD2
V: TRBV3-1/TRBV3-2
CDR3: CASSQLWTSGVAETQYF
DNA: TGTGCCAGCAGCCAACTGTGGACTAGCGGGGTTGCGGAGACCCAGTACTTC

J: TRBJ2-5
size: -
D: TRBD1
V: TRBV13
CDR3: CASSAGTGPPQYF
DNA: TGTGCCAGCAGCGCCGGGACAGGACCCCCCCAGTACTTC

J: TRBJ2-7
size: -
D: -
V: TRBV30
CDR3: CAPRGNSYEQYF
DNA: TGTGCCCCACGGGGGAACTCCTACGAGCAGTACTTC

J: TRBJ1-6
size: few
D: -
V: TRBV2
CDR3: CASLDSVNSPLHF
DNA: TGTGCCAGTCTGGACAGCGTTAACTCACCCCTCCACTTT

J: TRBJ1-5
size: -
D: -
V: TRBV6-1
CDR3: CASSEYGPGVSNQPQHF
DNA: TGTGCCAGCAGTGAATACGGGCCAGGGGTGAGCAATCAGCCCCAGCATTTT

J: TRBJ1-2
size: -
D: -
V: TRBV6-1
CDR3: CASSEAGGPRGYTF
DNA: TGTGCCAGCAGTGAAGCGGGGGGCCCCCGGGGCTACACCTTC

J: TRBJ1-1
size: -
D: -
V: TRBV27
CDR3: CASGQKGFF
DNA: TGTGCCAGCGGACAGAAAGGTTTCTTT

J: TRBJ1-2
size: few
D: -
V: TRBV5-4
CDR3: CASTLDGTYGYTF
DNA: TGTGCCAGCACCTTGGACGGGACCTATGGCTACACCTTC

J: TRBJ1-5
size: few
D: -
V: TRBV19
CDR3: CASSIDMDSNQPQHF
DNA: TGTGCCAGTAGTATAGATATGGACAGCAATCAGCCCCAGCATTTT

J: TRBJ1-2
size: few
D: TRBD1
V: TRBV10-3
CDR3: CAIPGQGARGYTF
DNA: TGTGCCATCCCGGGGCAGGGGGCCCGTGGCTACACCTTC